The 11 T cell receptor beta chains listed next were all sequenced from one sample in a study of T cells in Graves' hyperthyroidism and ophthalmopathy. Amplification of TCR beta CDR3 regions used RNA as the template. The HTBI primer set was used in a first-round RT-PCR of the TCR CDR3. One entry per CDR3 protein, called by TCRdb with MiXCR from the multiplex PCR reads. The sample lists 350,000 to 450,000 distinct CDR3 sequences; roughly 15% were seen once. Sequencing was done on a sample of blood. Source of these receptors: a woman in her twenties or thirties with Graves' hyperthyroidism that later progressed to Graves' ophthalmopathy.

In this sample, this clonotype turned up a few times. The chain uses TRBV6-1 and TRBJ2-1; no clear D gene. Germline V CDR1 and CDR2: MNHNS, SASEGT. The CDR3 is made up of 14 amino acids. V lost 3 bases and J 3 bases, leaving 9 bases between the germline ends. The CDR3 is CASSDKSYYNEQFF. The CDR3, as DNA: TGTGCCAGCAGTGATAAGAGTTACTACAATGAGCAGTTCTTC.

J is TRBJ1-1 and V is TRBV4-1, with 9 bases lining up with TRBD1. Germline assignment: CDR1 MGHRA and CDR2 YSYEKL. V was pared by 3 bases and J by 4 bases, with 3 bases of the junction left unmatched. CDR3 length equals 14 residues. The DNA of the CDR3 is TGCGCCAGCAGCCACGGGACAGGGAGCACTGAAGCTTTCTTT. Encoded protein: CASSHGTGSTEAFF.

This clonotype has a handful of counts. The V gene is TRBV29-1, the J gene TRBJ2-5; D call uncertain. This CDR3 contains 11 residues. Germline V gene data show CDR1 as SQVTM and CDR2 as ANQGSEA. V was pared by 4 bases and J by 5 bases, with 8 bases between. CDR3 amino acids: CSVVGSETQYF. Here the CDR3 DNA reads TGCAGCGTTGTGGGATCGGAGACCCAGTACTTC.

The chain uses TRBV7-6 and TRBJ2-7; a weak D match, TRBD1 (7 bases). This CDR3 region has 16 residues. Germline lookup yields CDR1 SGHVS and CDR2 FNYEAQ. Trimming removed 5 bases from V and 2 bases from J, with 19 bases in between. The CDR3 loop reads CASSRTAGQRTYEQYF. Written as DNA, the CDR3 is TGTGCCAGCAGCCGAACGGCGGGACAGCGGACCTACGAGCAGTACTTC.

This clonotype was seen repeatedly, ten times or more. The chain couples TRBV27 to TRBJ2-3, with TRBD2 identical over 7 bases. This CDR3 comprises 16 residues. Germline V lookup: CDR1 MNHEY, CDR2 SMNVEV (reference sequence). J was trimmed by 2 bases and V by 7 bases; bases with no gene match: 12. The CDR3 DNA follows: TGTGCCAGCACAGCCCTGGGGGGGGAGCCCACAGATACGCAGTATTTT. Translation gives CASTALGGEPTDTQYF.

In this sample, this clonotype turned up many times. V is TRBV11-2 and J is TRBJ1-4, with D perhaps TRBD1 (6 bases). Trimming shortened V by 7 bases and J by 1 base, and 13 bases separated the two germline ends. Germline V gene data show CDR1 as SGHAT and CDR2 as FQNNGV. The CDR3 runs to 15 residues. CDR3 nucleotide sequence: TGTGCCAGCAACTCCCAGGGGAGAACTAATGAAAAACTGTTTTTT. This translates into CASNSQGRTNEKLFF.

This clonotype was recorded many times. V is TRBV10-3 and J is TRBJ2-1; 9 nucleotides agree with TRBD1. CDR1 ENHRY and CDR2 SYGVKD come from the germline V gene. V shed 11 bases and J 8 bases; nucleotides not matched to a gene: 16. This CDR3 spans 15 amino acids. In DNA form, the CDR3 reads TGTGCCGTACACACGAAAATGGGACAGGGCCATGAGCAGTTCTTC. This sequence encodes CAVHTKMGQGHEQFF.

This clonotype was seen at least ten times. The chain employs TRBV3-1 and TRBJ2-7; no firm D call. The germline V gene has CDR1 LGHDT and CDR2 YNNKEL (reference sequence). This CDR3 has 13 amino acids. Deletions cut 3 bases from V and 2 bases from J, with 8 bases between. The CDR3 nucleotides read TGTGCCAGCAGCCATGGAGCAACCTACGAGCAGTACTTC. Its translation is CASSHGATYEQYF.

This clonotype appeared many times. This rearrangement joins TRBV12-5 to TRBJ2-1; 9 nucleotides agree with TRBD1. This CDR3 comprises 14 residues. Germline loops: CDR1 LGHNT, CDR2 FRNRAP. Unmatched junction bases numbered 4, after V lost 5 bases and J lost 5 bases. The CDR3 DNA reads TGTGCTAGTGGTAGGGGGACAGGGCACAATGAGCAGTTCTTC. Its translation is CASGRGTGHNEQFF. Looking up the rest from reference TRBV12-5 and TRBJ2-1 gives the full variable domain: DARVTQTPRHKVTEMGQEVTMRCQPILGHNTVFWYRQTMMQGLELLAYFRNRAPLDDSGMPKDRFSAEMPDATLATLKIQPSEPRDSAVYFCASGRGTGHNEQFFGPGTRLTVL.

CDR3 loop: CASSRQDPNEQFF. The CDR3 coding sequence is TGCGCCAGCAGCCGGCAGGACCCCAATGAGCAGTTCTTC. This rearrangement joins TRBV4-1 to TRBJ2-1; D unresolved. The CDR3 covers 13 residues. V was pared by 4 bases and J by 6 bases, with 10 bases between. Germline V gene sequence: CDR1 MGHRA, CDR2 YSYEKL.

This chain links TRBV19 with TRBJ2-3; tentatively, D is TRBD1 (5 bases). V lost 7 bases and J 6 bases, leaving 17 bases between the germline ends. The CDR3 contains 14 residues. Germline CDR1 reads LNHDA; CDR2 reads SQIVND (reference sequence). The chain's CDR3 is CASTSGPKGDTQYF. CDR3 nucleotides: TGTGCCAGTACCTCAGGACCGAAGGGGGATACGCAGTATTTT. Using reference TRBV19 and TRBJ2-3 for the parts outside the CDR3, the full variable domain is DGGITQSPKYLFRKEGQNVTLSCEQNLNHDAMYWYRQDPGQGLRLIYYSQIVNDFQKGDIAEGYSVSREKKESFPLTVTSAQKNPTAFYLCASTSGPKGDTQYFGPGTRLTVL.